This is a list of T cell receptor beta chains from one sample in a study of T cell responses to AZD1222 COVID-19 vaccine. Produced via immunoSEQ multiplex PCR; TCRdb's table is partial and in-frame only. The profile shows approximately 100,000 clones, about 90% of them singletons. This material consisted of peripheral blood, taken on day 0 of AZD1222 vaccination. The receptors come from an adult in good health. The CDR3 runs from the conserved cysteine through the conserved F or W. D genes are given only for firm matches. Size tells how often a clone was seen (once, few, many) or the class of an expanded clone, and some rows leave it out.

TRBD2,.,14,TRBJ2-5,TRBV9,TGTGCCAGCAGCGCTACTAGCGGGTGGGAGACCCAGTACTTC,CASSATSGWETQYF
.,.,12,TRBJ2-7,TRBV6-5,TGTGCCAGCGGGTCTTTTTCCTACGAGCAGTACTTC,CASGSFSYEQYF
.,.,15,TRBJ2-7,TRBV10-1,TGCGCCAGCAGTGCCTCCCAAACAGGCCCCTACGAGCAGTACTTC,CASSASQTGPYEQYF
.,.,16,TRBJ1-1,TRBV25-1,TGTGCCAGCACTCGAGCAGAGGCGGGGGTAGGCACTGAAGCTTTCTTT,CASTRAEAGVGTEAFF
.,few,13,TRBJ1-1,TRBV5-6,TGTGCCAGCAGCTTGGACCCGAACACTGAAGCTTTCTTT,CASSLDPNTEAFF
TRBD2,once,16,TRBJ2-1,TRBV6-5,TGTGCCAGCAGTTACGGGCTAGCGGCCTATTACAATGAGCAGTTCTTC,CASSYGLAAYYNEQFF
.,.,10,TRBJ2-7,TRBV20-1,TGCAGTGCTAGCCTCAACGAGCAGTACTTC,CSASLNEQYF
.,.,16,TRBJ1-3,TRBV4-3,TGCGCCAGCAGCCAAGTTCCAGAACTGACTGGAAACACCATATATTTT,CASSQVPELTGNTIYF
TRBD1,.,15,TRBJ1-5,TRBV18,TGTGCCAGCTCACTTAGGGAAGACAGGGATCAGCCCCAGCATTTT,CASSLREDRDQPQHF
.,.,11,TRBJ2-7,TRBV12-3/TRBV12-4,TGTGCCAGCAGTTTTGGACCCTTTCAGTACTTC,CASSFGPFQYF
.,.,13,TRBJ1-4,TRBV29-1,TGCAGCGTTTCGAGAAACTTTAATGAAAAACTGTTTTTT,CSVSRNFNEKLFF
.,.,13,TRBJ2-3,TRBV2,TGTGCCAGCAGTTTGATAGTCACAGATACGCAGTATTTT,CASSLIVTDTQYF
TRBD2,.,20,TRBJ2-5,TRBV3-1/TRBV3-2,TGTGCCAGCAGCCCTAATTTTTTGGGACTAGCGGGGGCCGCTCAAGAGACCCAGTACTTC,CASSPNFLGLAGAAQETQYF
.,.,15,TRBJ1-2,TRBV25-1,TGTGCCAGCAGTGAATCGGGGGGCGAGGTGGATGGCTACACCTTC,CASSESGGEVDGYTF
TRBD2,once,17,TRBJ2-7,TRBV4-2,TGTGCCAGCAGCCAAGTAATATCAGCGGGAGGGCCACACGAGCAGTACTTC,CASSQVISAGGPHEQYF
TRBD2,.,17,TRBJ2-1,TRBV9,TGTGCCAGCAGCCCTCTCCCCGGGACTAGCGGGAGTCGTGAGCAGTTCTTC,CASSPLPGTSGSREQFF
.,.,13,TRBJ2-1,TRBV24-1,TGTGCCACCAGTGATTTGATTGCGTATGAGCAGTTCTTC,CATSDLIAYEQFF
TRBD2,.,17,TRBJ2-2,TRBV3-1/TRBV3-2,TGTGCCAGCAGCCAAGTGGGAAGCGGGAGAATTAACGGGGAGCTGTTTTTT,CASSQVGSGRINGELFF
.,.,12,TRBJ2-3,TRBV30,TGTGCCTGGAGTGTTTTGGTAGATACGCAGTATTTT,CAWSVLVDTQYF
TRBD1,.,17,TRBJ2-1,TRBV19,TGTGCCAGTAGTACCCCTCGGGGACAGGGGGCGCGCAATGAGCAGTTCTTC,CASSTPRGQGARNEQFF
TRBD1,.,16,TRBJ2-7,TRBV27,TGTGCCAGCAGCCACCGGGACAGGGGGCCCTACTACGAGCAGTACTTC,CASSHRDRGPYYEQYF
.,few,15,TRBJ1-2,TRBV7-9,TGTGCCAGCAGCCCCGGGCAGGTCTTTAACTATGGCTACACCTTC,CASSPGQVFNYGYTF
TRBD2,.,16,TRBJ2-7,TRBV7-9,TGTGCCAGCAGCTTTCGACTAGCGGGAGGGTACCACGAGCAGTACTTC,CASSFRLAGGYHEQYF
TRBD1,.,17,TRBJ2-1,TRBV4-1,TGCGCCAGCAGCCCCTCTCCCGGACAGGGGCCCTACAATGAGCAGTTCTTC,CASSPSPGQGPYNEQFF
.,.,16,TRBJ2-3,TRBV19,TGTGCCAGTAGTACTCGGAGTGGGGTCAGCACAGATACGCAGTATTTT,CASSTRSGVSTDTQYF
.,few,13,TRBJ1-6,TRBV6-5,TGTGCCAGCAGTTCCCGGACCAATTCACCCCTCCACTTT,CASSSRTNSPLHF
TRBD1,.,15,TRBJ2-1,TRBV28,TGTGCCAGCAGACGTGACAGGGTCTCCTACAATGAGCAGTTCTTC,CASRRDRVSYNEQFF
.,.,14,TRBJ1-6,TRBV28,TGTGCCAGCAAGGAGCACATGGGGAATTCACCCCTCCACTTT,CASKEHMGNSPLHF
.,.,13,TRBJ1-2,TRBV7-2,TGTGCCAGCAGCTTACAGGTCAACTATGGCTACACCTTC,CASSLQVNYGYTF
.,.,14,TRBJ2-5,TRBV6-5,TGTGCCAGCAAGGGGCCTACCTACCAAGAGACCCAGTACTTC,CASKGPTYQETQYF
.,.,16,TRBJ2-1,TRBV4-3,TGCGCCAGCAGCCAAGACGAGGGGTACTACGGGGATGAGCAGTTCTTC,CASSQDEGYYGDEQFF
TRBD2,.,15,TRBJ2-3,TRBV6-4,TGTGCCAGCAGTGACGGGACTAGCGGGACAGATACGCAGTATTTT,CASSDGTSGTDTQYF
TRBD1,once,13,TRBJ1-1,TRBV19,TGTGCCAGTAGTACCTGGACAGGGCCAGAAGCTTTCTTT,CASSTWTGPEAFF
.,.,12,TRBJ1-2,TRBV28,TGTGCCAGCAGTTTGCAGACCCTCGCCTACACCTTC,CASSLQTLAYTF
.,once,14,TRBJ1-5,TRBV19,TGTGCCAGTAGCCGGCGGGACAGCAATCAGCCCCAGCATTTT,CASSRRDSNQPQHF
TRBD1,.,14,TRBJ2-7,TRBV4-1,TGCGCCAGCAGCCAGGGGACAGGACTCTACGAGCAGTACTTC,CASSQGTGLYEQYF
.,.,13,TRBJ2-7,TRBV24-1,TGTGCCACCAGTGATGTGGGAGGTCGCGAGCAGTACTTC,CATSDVGGREQYF
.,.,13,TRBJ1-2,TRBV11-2,TGTGCCAGCAGCTTAGATCTTAGCTATGGCTACACCTTC,CASSLDLSYGYTF
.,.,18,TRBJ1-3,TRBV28,TGTGCCAGCAGTCCAAACCCAGGGTTTCAGCCCTCTGGAAACACCATATATTTT,CASSPNPGFQPSGNTIYF
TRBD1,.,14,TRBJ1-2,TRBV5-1,TGCGCCAGCAGCAATAAGGGGGCGGGGTATGGCTACACCTTC,CASSNKGAGYGYTF
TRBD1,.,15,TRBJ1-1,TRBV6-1,TGTGCCAGCAGTGACGCCGGGACAGGGATCACTGAAGCTTTCTTT,CASSDAGTGITEAFF
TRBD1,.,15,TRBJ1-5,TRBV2,TGTGCCAGCAGTGGACAGGGAGGAAGCAATCAGCCCCAGCATTTT,CASSGQGGSNQPQHF
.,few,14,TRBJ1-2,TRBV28,TGTGCCAGCAGTGTTTTGGCAAGGGAAGATGGCTACACCTTC,CASSVLAREDGYTF
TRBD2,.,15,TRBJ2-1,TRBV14,TGTGCCAGCAGCACCCGGACTAGCGGCTACAATGAGCAGTTCTTC,CASSTRTSGYNEQFF
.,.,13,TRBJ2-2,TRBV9,TGTGCCAGCAGCCCAGGGGGGTCCGGGGAGCTGTTTTTT,CASSPGGSGELFF
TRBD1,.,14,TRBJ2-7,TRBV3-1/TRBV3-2,TGTGCCAGCAGCCCCGGGACAGCTACCTACGAGCAGTACTTC,CASSPGTATYEQYF
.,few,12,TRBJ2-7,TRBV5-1,TGCGCCAGCAGCGCGAGCTCCTACGAGCAGTACTTC,CASSASSYEQYF
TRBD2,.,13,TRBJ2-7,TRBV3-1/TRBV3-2,TGTAGAGCCGGGACTAGCGGGATTTACGAGCAGTACTTC,CRAGTSGIYEQYF
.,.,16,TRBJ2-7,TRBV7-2,TGTGCCAGCAGCCCCCAGGGTGGAGGGATGAGGAACGAGCAGTACTTC,CASSPQGGGMRNEQYF
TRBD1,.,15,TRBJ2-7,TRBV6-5,TGTGCCAGCAGCAATCAGGGACAGCAAACCTACGAGCAGTACTTC,CASSNQGQQTYEQYF
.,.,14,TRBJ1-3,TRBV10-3,TGTGCCATCAGTGATCGACCGTCTGGAAACACCATATATTTT,CAISDRPSGNTIYF
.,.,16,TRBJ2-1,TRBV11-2,TGTGCCAGCAGCTCGGGACCACGAGGCGGTTACAATGAGCAGTTCTTC,CASSSGPRGGYNEQFF
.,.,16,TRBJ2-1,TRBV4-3,TGCGCCAGCAGCCAAGAAGGGGCGGGCCGGGGAACGGAGCAGTTCTTC,CASSQEGAGRGTEQFF